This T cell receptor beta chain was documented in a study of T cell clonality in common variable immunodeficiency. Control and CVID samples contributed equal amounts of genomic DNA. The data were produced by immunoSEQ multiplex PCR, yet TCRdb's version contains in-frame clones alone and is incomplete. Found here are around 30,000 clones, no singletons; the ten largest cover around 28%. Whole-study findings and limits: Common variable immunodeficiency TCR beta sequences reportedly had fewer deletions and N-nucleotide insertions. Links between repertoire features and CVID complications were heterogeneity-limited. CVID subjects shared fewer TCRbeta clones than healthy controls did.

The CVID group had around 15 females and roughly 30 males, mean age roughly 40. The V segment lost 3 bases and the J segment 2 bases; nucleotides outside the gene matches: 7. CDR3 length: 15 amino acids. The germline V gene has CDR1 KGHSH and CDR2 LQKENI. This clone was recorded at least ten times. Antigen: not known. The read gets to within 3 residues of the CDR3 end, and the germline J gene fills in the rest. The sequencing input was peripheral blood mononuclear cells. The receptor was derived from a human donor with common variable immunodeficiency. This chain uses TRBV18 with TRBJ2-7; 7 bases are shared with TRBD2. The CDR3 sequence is CASSPTDGGTYEQYF. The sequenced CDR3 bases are TGTGCCAGCTCACCGACTGACGGGGGGACCTACGAG.